What follows are 19 T cell receptor beta chains derived from one specimen sequenced in a study of blood T cell repertoires in COVID-19. This table comes from immunoSEQ multiplex PCR, and its TCRdb copy is limited to in-frame clones, with some not included. Altogether 150,000 to 200,000 clones are present, roughly 88% being singletons, with the ten largest covering roughly 9.1%. The sequenced sample consisted of PBMCs or T cells enriched from blood (not recorded which). The receptors here all came from a woman in her 30s who had recovered from COVID-19.

This clone appeared once. The chain joins TRBV28 to TRBJ1-1; maybe TRBD1 (6 bases). CDR1 is MDHEN, CDR2 SYDVKM, per germline. The CDR3 totals 14 residues. Trimming removed 6 bases from V and 2 bases from J, with 13 bases in between. The chain's CDR3 is CASRSGHLNTEAFF. As DNA, the CDR3 is TGTGCCAGCAGGTCGGGACACCTAAACACTGAAGCTTTCTTT.

The chain couples TRBV2 to TRBJ2-1; the D gene is possibly TRBD1 (5 bases). Trimming pared 4 bases from V and 0 bases from J, leaving 10 bases between. The CDR3 contains 15 residues. Germline CDR1 and CDR2: SNHLY and FYNNEI. For the CDR3, the DNA is TGTGCCAGCAGTGCAGGGCTACTCTCCTACAATGAGCAGTTCTTC. Encoded protein: CASSAGLLSYNEQFF.

The chain has TRBV15 and TRBJ1-2, with TRBD1 matching 7 bases. CDR1 and CDR2 from the germline V gene are LNHNV and YYDKDF (reference sequence). The CDR3 loop spans 14 amino acids. Unmatched junction bases numbered 8, after V lost 5 bases and J lost 5 bases. DNA of the CDR3: TGTGCCACCAGCGCTTACAGGGGTGGGTATGGCTACACCTTC. It is translated as CATSAYRGGYGYTF.

The chain has TRBV7-9 and TRBJ2-7, with D possibly matching TRBD1 (6 bases). V was pared by 4 bases and J by 4 bases, with 20 bases between. This CDR3 has 16 residues. CDR1 is SEHNR, CDR2 FQNEAQ, per germline (reference sequence). CDR3 amino acids: CASSSVQGSLLYEQYF. CDR3 coding DNA: TGTGCCAGCAGCTCAGTCCAGGGGTCCCTCCTATACGAGCAGTACTTC.

The chain combines TRBV6-5 with TRBJ1-1; 8 bases align to TRBD1. Germline trimming cut 5 bases from V and 3 bases from J; bases unmatched to any gene: 2. Germline assignment: CDR1 MNHEY and CDR2 SVGAGI. This CDR3 spans 13 amino acids. Written as DNA, the CDR3 is TGTGCCAGCAGTCAGGGGGCGTACACTGAAGCTTTCTTT. Translation: CASSQGAYTEAFF.

V gene TRBV30 combines with J gene TRBJ1-6; D call uncertain. V dropped 0 bases and J dropped 9 bases, with 12 bases sitting between them. The CDR3 length is 14 residues. Germline CDR1 GTSNPN, CDR2 SVGIG (reference sequence). As DNA, the CDR3 is TGTGCCTGGAGTGTAAAAGCTGGGAGTTCACCCCTCCACTTT. Translated, it gives CAWSVKAGSSPLHF.

The chain employs TRBV28 and TRBJ1-1; TRBD1 aligns across 11 bases. The CDR3 consists of 17 residues. Germline-derived CDR1 and CDR2 are MDHEN and SYDVKM. Losses at the gene ends were 5 bases for V and 3 bases for J; bases not matched to a gene: 11. CDR3 sequence: CASSTPGTGGVDTEAFF. The CDR3 DNA reads TGTGCCAGCAGTACCCCCGGGACAGGGGGAGTAGACACTGAAGCTTTCTTT.

The chain is built from TRBV7-2 and TRBJ1-3, with no clear D. V lost 5 bases and J 0 bases, leaving 11 bases between the germline ends. The CDR3 has 15 residues. Germline V gene sequence: CDR1 SGHTA, CDR2 FQGNSA. The CDR3 sequence is CASSPRRGSGNTIYF. CDR3 DNA sequence: TGTGCCAGCAGCCCACGCCGGGGCTCTGGAAACACCATATATTTT. The entire variable domain, with the rest obtained from reference TRBV7-2 and TRBJ1-3, is as follows: GAGVSQSPSNKVTEKGKDVELRCDPISGHTALYWYRQSLGQGLEFLIYFQGNSAPDKSGLPSDRFSAERTGGSVSTLTIQRTQQEDSAVYLCASSPRRGSGNTIYFGEGSWLTVV.

The J gene is TRBJ1-5, the V gene TRBV20-1; 8 bases map to TRBD1. The germline gives CDR1 DFQATT, CDR2 SNEGSKA (reference sequence). Trimming at V came to 4 bases and at J to 1 base, leaving 6 bases not matched to a gene. The CDR3 sequence is 15 residues long. CDR3 protein: CSAIEQGGSNQPQHF. CDR3 in DNA: TGCAGTGCTATTGAACAGGGGGGGAGCAATCAGCCCCAGCATTTT.

This rearrangement joins TRBV10-3 to TRBJ1-1; 9 bases map to TRBD1. J lost 5 bases, V lost 10 bases, and 11 bases had no gene match. Germline assignment: CDR1 ENHRY and CDR2 SYGVKD. The CDR3 consists of 14 residues. The CDR3 bases are TGTGCCACCGAAGAACAGGGGGCGAGTACTGAAGCTTTCTTT. This translates into CATEEQGASTEAFF.

V gene TRBV9 combines with J gene TRBJ2-3; 11 nucleotides match TRBD2. Trimming cost V 3 bases and J 3 bases; bases outside gene matches: 3. This CDR3 contains 15 residues. CDR1 is SGDLS and CDR2 is YYNGEE in the germline V gene. CDR3 loop: CASSERTSGTDTQYF. CDR3 bases: TGTGCCAGCAGCGAAAGGACTAGCGGGACAGATACGCAGTATTTT. Full variable domain (remainder filled in from reference TRBV9 and TRBJ2-3): DSGVTQTPKHLITATGQRVTLRCSPRSGDLSVYWYQQSLDQGLQFLIQYYNGEERAKGNILERFSAQQFPDLHSELNLSSLELGDSALYFCASSERTSGTDTQYFGPGTRLTVL.

The chain couples TRBV24-1 to TRBJ1-5, with 8 bases identical to TRBD1. Germline values: CDR1 KGHDR, CDR2 SFDVKD. This CDR3 has 14 amino acids. Trimming removed 4 bases from V and 6 bases from J; junction bases left unmatched: 4. CDR3 in DNA: TGTGCCACCAGTGAAAGGACAGGGAGTCAGCCCCAGCATTTT. Translating gives CATSERTGSQPQHF.

The chain recombines TRBV7-9 with TRBJ1-2; the D is unclear. This CDR3 is built from 12 residues. Deletions cut 3 bases from V and 6 bases from J, with 8 bases between. Germline-derived CDR1 and CDR2 are SEHNR and FQNEAQ (reference sequence). CDR3 protein: CASSFPLHGYTF. In nucleotides, the CDR3 is TGTGCCAGCAGCTTCCCCCTCCATGGCTACACCTTC.

The chain uses TRBV7-2 and TRBJ2-3, with D possibly TRBD1 on 5 matching bases. The ends were cut back, 8 bases at V and 5 bases at J, with 14 bases in the middle. Per germline, CDR1 SGHTA and CDR2 FQGNSA. The CDR3 contains 13 residues. In DNA form, the CDR3 reads TGTGCCAGCGGGGCTAAACGCAAAGATACGCAGTATTTT. This gives the protein CASGAKRKDTQYF.

The rearrangement links TRBV5-1 to TRBJ2-7; possibly TRBD2 for D (5 bases). V lost 4 bases and J lost 2, with 10 bases in between. This CDR3 has 13 residues. CDR1 and CDR2 (germline): SGHRS, YFSETQ. CDR3 in amino acids: CASSPGSTYEQYF. The DNA of the CDR3 is TGCGCCAGCAGCCCGGGGTCCACCTACGAGCAGTACTTC. Full variable domain (rest looked up from reference TRBV5-1 and TRBJ2-7): KAGVTQTPRYLIKTRGQQVTLSCSPISGHRSVSWYQQTPGQGLQFLFEYFSETQRNKGNFPGRFSGRQFSNSRSEMNVSTLELGDSALYLCASSPGSTYEQYFGPGTRLTVT.

The chain couples TRBV9 to TRBJ1-3, with 8 bases matching TRBD1. This CDR3 spans 18 amino acids. J was trimmed by 8 bases and V by 0 bases; bases with no gene match: 16. Per germline, CDR1 SGDLS and CDR2 YYNGEE. The CDR3 DNA reads TGTGCCAGCAGCGTAGAGGTTCCGACCGGGACAGGAGGACACACCATATATTTT. It encodes CASSVEVPTGTGGHTIYF.

This chain joins TRBV29-1 and TRBJ2-2; 7 bases fit TRBD2. In germline, CDR1 is SQVTM, CDR2 ANQGSEA. The CDR3 runs to 14 residues. V gave up 7 bases and J gave up 4 bases; unmatched junction bases: 9. The CDR3 nucleotides are TGCAGCGGCCGCCGCGGGGGAGGCACCGGGGAGCTGTTTTTT. This encodes CSGRRGGGTGELFF.

This clone was seen a single time. V is TRBV7-3 and J is TRBJ1-6; D is possibly TRBD1 (6 bases). From germline, CDR1 is SGHTA and CDR2 FQGTGA. Trimming removed 3 bases from V and 10 bases from J, with 19 bases in between. This CDR3 is built from 16 residues. Written as DNA, the CDR3 is TGTGCCAGCAGCTTGGGTTCGGACAGAGGAGAGTCACCCCTCCACTTT. This sequence encodes CASSLGSDRGESPLHF.

Here the CDR3 reads CATSREKGTSDYNEQFF. CDR3 sequence (DNA): TGTGCCACCAGCAGAGAAAAGGGGACTAGTGACTACAATGAGCAGTTCTTC. This chain connects TRBV15 to TRBJ2-1, with 8 bases fitting TRBD2. Germline V gene lookup returns CDR1 LNHNV and CDR2 YYDKDF (reference sequence). This CDR3 is 17 amino acids long. Losses at the gene ends were 0 bases for V and 3 bases for J; bases not matched to a gene: 7.